The 21 T cell receptor beta chains given below trace back to one sample, sequenced in a study of T cell repertoires in cytomegalovirus infection. No cognate antigen is known for these TCRs. TCRdb reprocessed the reads via MiXCR and lists one record per CDR3 protein. The sample includes about 920,000 distinct CDR3 sequences, less than 40% of them seen just once. Sequenced here: cultured CD8+ T cells from PBMCs, sampled from culture after CMV antigen stimulation. These receptor sequences come from a human donor in good health (CMV status not recorded). Some clones in this sample may be carry-over from other donors' samples.

The rearrangement links TRBV6-1 to TRBJ1-5; tentative D call: TRBD1 (5 bases). The V end lost 10 bases, the J end lost 3 bases, and 19 bases lay between the germline ends. The CDR3 consists of 15 residues. Germline V CDR1 and CDR2: MNHNS, SASEGT. CDR3 sequence: CAITHRGRFNQPQHF. The DNA of the CDR3 is TGTGCCATAACCCACCGGGGACGCTTCAATCAGCCCCAGCATTTT.

This clonotype was found a few times. The chain combines TRBV18 with TRBJ1-1; 7 nucleotides line up with TRBD1. CDR1 is KGHSH and CDR2 is LQKENI in the germline V gene. Germline trimming cut 3 bases from V and 9 bases from J; bases unmatched to any gene: 13. This CDR3 region has 15 residues. The chain's CDR3 is CASSPYRDSTFKAFF. The CDR3 DNA is TGTGCCAGCTCACCCTATCGGGACAGCACTTTTAAAGCTTTCTTT. Supplemented by reference TRBV18 and TRBJ1-1, the full variable domain reads NAGVMQNPRHLVRRRGQEARLRCSPMKGHSHVYWYRQLPEEGLKFMVYLQKENIIDESGMPKERFSAEFPKEGPSILRIQQVVRGDSAAYFCASSPYRDSTFKAFFGQGTRLTVV.

The genes are TRBV6-5 and TRBJ1-1; D is perhaps TRBD1 (5 bases). There are 14 residues in the CDR3. Trimming removed 0 bases at V and 4 bases at J, with 9 bases between. Germline CDR1 and CDR2: MNHEY and SVGAGI. The CDR3 is CASSYSTGTTEAFF. In nucleotides, the CDR3 is TGTGCCAGCAGTTACTCGACGGGGACCACTGAAGCTTTCTTT.

J is TRBJ1-5 and V is TRBV18; D is unresolved. Trimming stripped 3 bases from V and 5 bases from J, with 14 bases between. CDR1 is KGHSH and CDR2 is LQKENI in the germline V gene. The CDR3 consists of 15 residues. CDR3 in amino acids: CASSPSRNPHQPQHF. The CDR3 DNA reads as TGTGCCAGCTCACCGTCGAGGAATCCCCATCAGCCCCAGCATTTT.

The V call is TRBV4-1, the J call TRBJ1-1; 8 nucleotides line up with TRBD1. Trimming at V came to 3 bases and at J to 1 base, leaving 4 bases not matched to a gene. The CDR3 runs to 15 residues. Per germline, CDR1 MGHRA and CDR2 YSYEKL. This chain's CDR3 is CASSQYGQGNTEAFF. The CDR3 region has the DNA TGCGCCAGCAGCCAGTACGGACAGGGGAACACTGAAGCTTTCTTT.

This clonotype was seen only a few times. The chain couples TRBV7-2 to TRBJ2-2; possibly TRBD2 for D (6 bases). CDR3 length equals 13 residues. The germline CDR1 and CDR2 sequences are SGHTA and FQGNSA. V lost 9 bases and J lost 10, with 18 bases in between. CDR3 protein: CASGWAGPPELFF. Here the CDR3 DNA reads TGTGCCAGTGGATGGGCGGGGCCCCCGGAGCTGTTTTTT.

The rearrangement links TRBV20-1 to TRBJ2-1, with D possibly being TRBD1 (6 bases). This CDR3 spans 17 amino acids. CDR1 is DFQATT and CDR2 is SNEGSKA in the germline V gene (reference sequence). Trimming shortened V by 0 bases and J by 5 bases, and 20 bases separated the two germline ends. CDR3 nucleotide sequence: TGCAGTGCTAGAGACCAAATTGACAGGTTTCCAAACAATGAGCAGTTCTTC. Its translation is CSARDQIDRFPNNEQFF.

The J gene is TRBJ1-5, the V gene TRBV6-5; D remains ambiguous. With 2 bases removed from V and 6 bases from J, the gap between germline ends came to 8 bases. The V gene's germline CDR1 is MNHEY and CDR2 SVGAGI. This CDR3 comprises 13 residues. CDR3 nucleotides: TGTGCCAGCAGTTACGGTAGTAGTCAGCCCCAGCATTTT. It yields the protein CASSYGSSQPQHF.

This clonotype has only a few counts. This sequence joins TRBV7-6 and TRBJ2-2, with 8 bases matching TRBD2. The CDR3 consists of 17 residues. The germline V gene has CDR1 SGHVS and CDR2 FNYEAQ. The J segment lost 5 bases and the V segment lost 5 bases, leaving 13 bases of the junction unmatched. The CDR3 bases are TGTGCCAGCAGCCCTTGGGTAGCGGGGCCTGATACCGGGGAGCTGTTTTTT. Encoded protein: CASSPWVAGPDTGELFF.

As concerns this clonotype: The junction shows a germline mismatch at one end, possibly a read error. The CDR3 here is CAIRLKAGGDTDMQYF. CDR3 coding DNA: TGTGCCATCAGACTTAAAGCGGGGGGAGACACAGATATGCAGTATTTT. The chain has TRBV10-3 and TRBJ2-3; TRBD2 matches at 9 bases. Per the germline V gene, CDR1 is ENHRY and CDR2 is SYGVKD. The length of the CDR3 is 16 residues.

The CDR3: CASSLGPSDGYTF. Written as DNA, the CDR3 is TGTGCCAGCAGTTTAGGTCCTTCTGATGGCTACACCTTC. This chain joins TRBV12-3 or TRBV12-4 and TRBJ1-2; D not resolved. The CDR3 runs 13 residues. The ends were cut back, 1 base at V and 6 bases at J, with 9 bases in the middle.

This clonotype was seen repeatedly, ten times or more. This chain joins TRBV7-6 and TRBJ2-1; no firm D call. With 6 bases removed from V and 5 bases from J, the gap between germline ends came to 17 bases. The length of the CDR3 is 15 residues. The germline V gene has CDR1 SGHVS and CDR2 FNYEAQ. The CDR3: CASSLTAGADNEQFF. The CDR3 DNA sequence: TGTGCCAGCAGTCTTACCGCCGGTGCCGACAATGAGCAGTTCTTC.

This clonotype was found a few times. This chain joins TRBV12-3 or TRBV12-4 and TRBJ2-3, with TRBD1 identical over 7 bases. V was clipped by 1 base and J by 1 base; unmatched bases: 8. The CDR3 sequence is 17 residues long. CDR3 DNA sequence: TGTGCCAGCAGTTTAGAGGGACAGATTTATGGCACAGATACGCAGTATTTT. Residues: CASSLEGQIYGTDTQYF.

This clonotype was observed many times. V usage is TRBV12-3 or TRBV12-4 and J usage is TRBJ2-3, with 8 bases identical to TRBD1. V lost 6 bases, J lost 1 base, and 6 bases stayed unmatched. The CDR3 consists of 15 residues. CDR3 DNA sequence: TGTGCCAGCAGCTCTCCGGGACAGGGCACAGATACGCAGTATTTT. Translation: CASSSPGQGTDTQYF.

This clonotype was seen more than once but under ten times. The chain recombines TRBV4-1 with TRBJ1-5, with D hard to call. Germline V gives CDR1 MGHRA, CDR2 YSYEKL. CDR3 length: 17 amino acids. The V end lost 0 bases, the J end lost 0 bases, and 12 bases lay between the germline ends. The DNA for the CDR3 is TGCGCCAGCAGCCAAGACTGGCAGTTCGATAGCAATCAGCCCCAGCATTTT. Protein sequence: CASSQDWQFDSNQPQHF.

CDR3 coding DNA: TGTGCCAGCAGCACGATCGGCGGTTCGAACACCGGGGAGCTGTTTTTT. Protein sequence: CASSTIGGSNTGELFF. This rearrangement joins TRBV5-3 to TRBJ2-2; no clear D. TRBV5-3 is recorded as an ORF, its role being uncertain. Trimming shortened V by 8 bases and J by 0 bases, and 17 bases separated the two germline ends. The CDR3 consists of 16 residues.

This rearrangement joins TRBV6-8 to TRBJ2-3; 13 nucleotides match TRBD2. There are 18 residues in the CDR3. After removal of 0 bases from V and 0 bases from J, the junction contained 3 bases not matched to a gene. Germline CDR1 MNHGY, CDR2 SAAAGT. The CDR3: CASSYSGLAGRSTDTQYF. The CDR3 DNA is TGTGCCAGCAGTTACTCGGGACTAGCGGGGCGGAGCACAGATACGCAGTATTTT.

This clonotype has ten or more counts. V is TRBV7-6 and J is TRBJ1-2, with D perhaps matching TRBD1 (6 bases). Germline CDR1 reads SGHVS; CDR2 reads FNYEAQ. The CDR3 has 13 amino acids. Trimming removed 9 bases from V and 8 bases from J, with 19 bases in between. For the CDR3, the DNA is TGTGCCAGTAGTCCTGGAGGGGGTCGGGGCTACACCTTC. This codes for CASSPGGGRGYTF.

In DNA, the CDR3 is TGCGCCAGCAGCCAAGCCGGGACAGGGGGTTACGATGAGCAGTTCTTC. Protein product: CASSQAGTGGYDEQFF. The rearrangement uses TRBV4-1 and TRBJ2-1, with 11 nucleotides matching TRBD1. Germline V gene sequence: CDR1 MGHRA, CDR2 YSYEKL. This CDR3 region has 16 residues. The ends lost 1 base at V and 8 bases at J; junction bases unmatched: 7.

V is TRBV5-4 and J is TRBJ1-1, with D hard to call. The germline CDR1 and CDR2 sequences are SGHNT and YYREEE (reference sequence). The CDR3 covers 12 residues. Trimming removed 10 bases from V and 1 base from J, with 11 bases in between. The CDR3 region is CAEGIGNTEAFF. The CDR3 bases are TGTGCCGAGGGAATCGGGAACACTGAAGCTTTCTTT.

This clonotype was counted once. The rearrangement uses TRBV6-5 and TRBJ1-1; TRBD1 is a possible D gene (5 bases). The V end lost 0 bases, the J end lost 5 bases, and 13 bases lay between the germline ends. The CDR3 loop spans 15 amino acids. CDR1 and CDR2 from the germline V gene are MNHEY and SVGAGI. CDR3 bases: TGTGCCAGCAGTTACTCCGGCCGGGGGTGGACTGAAGCTTTCTTT. Translated, it gives CASSYSGRGWTEAFF.